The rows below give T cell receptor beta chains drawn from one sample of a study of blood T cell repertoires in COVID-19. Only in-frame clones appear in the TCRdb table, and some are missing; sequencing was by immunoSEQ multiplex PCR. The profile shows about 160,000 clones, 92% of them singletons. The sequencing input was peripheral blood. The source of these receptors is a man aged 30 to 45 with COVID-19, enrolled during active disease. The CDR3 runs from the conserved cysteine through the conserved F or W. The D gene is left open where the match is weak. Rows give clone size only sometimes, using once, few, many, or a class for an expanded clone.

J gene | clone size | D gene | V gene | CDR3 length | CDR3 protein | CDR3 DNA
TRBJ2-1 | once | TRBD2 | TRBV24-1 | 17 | CATSDFSERGAYNEQFF | TGTGCCACCAGTGATTTTAGTGAGCGGGGGGCCTACAATGAGCAGTTCTTC
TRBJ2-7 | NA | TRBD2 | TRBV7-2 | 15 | CASSSQRGGFIEQYF | TGTGCCAGCAGCTCCCAGCGGGGGGGGTTCATCGAGCAGTACTTC
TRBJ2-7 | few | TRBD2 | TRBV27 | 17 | CASSLKARTSPSYEQYF | TGTGCCAGCAGTTTAAAGGCCCGGACTAGCCCTAGCTACGAGCAGTACTTC
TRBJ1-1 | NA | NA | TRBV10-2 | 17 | CASGGQEASSGSTEAFF | TGCGCCAGCGGCGGGCAGGAGGCATCATCGGGCAGCACTGAAGCTTTCTTT
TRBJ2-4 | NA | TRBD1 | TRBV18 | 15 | CASSPPTGGLDIQYF | TGTGCCAGCTCACCACCGACAGGGGGCTTGGACATTCAGTACTTC
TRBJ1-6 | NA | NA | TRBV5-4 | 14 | CASSLGQGNSPLHF | TGTGCCAGCAGCTTGGGGCAGGGGAACTCACCCCTCCACTTT
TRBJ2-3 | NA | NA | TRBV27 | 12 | CASSLTGDTQYF | TGTGCCAGCAGTTTAACAGGCGATACGCAGTATTTT
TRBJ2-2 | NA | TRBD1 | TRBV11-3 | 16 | CASSSSGTGGTGELFF | TGTGCCAGCAGCTCATCCGGGACAGGGGGCACCGGGGAGCTGTTTTTT
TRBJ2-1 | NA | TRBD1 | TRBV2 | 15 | CASSPTGGSYNEQFF | TGTGCCAGCAGTCCGACAGGGGGCTCCTACAATGAGCAGTTCTTC
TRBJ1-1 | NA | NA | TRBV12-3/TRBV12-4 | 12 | CASRAQGSEAFF | TGTGCCAGCAGGGCACAGGGATCTGAAGCTTTCTTT
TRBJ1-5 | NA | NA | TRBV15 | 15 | CATSGRGGSRQPQHF | TGTGCCACCAGTGGTAGGGGGGGATCTCGTCAGCCCCAGCATTTT
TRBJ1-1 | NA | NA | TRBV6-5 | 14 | CASRETGWNTEAFF | TGTGCCAGCCGAGAAACAGGGTGGAACACTGAAGCTTTCTTT
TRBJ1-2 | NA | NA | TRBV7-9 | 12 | CASSMSRYGYTF | TGTGCCAGCAGCATGAGCCGATATGGCTACACCTTC
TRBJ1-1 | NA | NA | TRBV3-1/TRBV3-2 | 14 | CASSRSGRATEAFF | TGTGCCAGCAGCCGAAGTGGCAGGGCCACTGAAGCTTTCTTT
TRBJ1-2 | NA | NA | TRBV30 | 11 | CAWTRRGGYTF | TGTGCCTGGACCCGCAGGGGTGGCTACACCTTC
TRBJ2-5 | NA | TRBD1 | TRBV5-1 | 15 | CASSPGTGLLETQYF | TGCGCCAGCAGCCCCGGGACAGGATTATTGGAGACCCAGTACTTC
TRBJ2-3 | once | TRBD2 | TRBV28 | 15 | CASDRRSGGTDTQYF | TGTGCCAGTGATAGACGAAGCGGGGGCACAGATACGCAGTATTTT
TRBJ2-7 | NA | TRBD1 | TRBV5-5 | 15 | CASSPGQGLTYEQYF | TGTGCCAGCAGCCCGGGACAGGGGTTAACCTACGAGCAGTACTTC
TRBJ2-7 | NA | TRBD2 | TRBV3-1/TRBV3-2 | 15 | CASSFGLAGDYEQYF | TGTGCCAGCAGCTTCGGACTAGCGGGGGACTACGAGCAGTACTTC
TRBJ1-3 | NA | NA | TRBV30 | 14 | CAWKIRGSGNTIYF | TGTGCCTGGAAGATCAGGGGATCTGGAAACACCATATATTTT
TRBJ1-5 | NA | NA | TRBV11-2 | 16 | CASSLDGRGGNQPQHF | TGTGCCAGCAGCTTAGATGGCAGGGGCGGCAATCAGCCCCAGCATTTT
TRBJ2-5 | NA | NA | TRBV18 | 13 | CASSQFGEETQYF | TGTGCCAGCTCACAATTTGGAGAAGAGACCCAGTACTTC
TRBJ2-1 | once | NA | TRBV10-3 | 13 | CAISESQGHEQFF | TGTGCCATCAGTGAGTCCCAGGGTCATGAGCAGTTCTTC
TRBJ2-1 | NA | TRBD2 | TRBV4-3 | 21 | CASSQDPLAGGLWGAYNEQFF | TGCGCCAGCAGCCAAGATCCACTAGCGGGAGGATTGTGGGGTGCATACAATGAGCAGTTCTTC
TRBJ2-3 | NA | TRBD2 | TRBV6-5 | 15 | CASSYAGDMTDTQYF | TGTGCCAGCAGTTACGCGGGAGACATGACAGATACGCAGTATTTT
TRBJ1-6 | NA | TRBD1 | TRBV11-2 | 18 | CASSSPSGQAVSNSPLHF | TGTGCCAGCAGCAGTCCATCGGGACAGGCCGTTTCGAATTCACCCCTCCACTTT
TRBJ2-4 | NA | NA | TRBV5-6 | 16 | CASSSGHLRAKNIQYF | TGTGCCAGCAGCTCGGGACACCTGCGAGCCAAAAACATTCAGTACTTC
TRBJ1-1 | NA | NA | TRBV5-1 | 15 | CASSRSGTMNTEAFF | TGCGCCAGCAGCCGATCCGGGACTATGAACACTGAAGCTTTCTTT
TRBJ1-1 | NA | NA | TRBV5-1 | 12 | CASSKTATEAFF | TGCGCCAGCAGCAAGACAGCTACCGAAGCTTTCTTT
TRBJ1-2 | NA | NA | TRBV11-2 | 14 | CASSLDTASYGYTF | TGTGCCAGCAGCTTAGATACAGCCTCCTATGGCTACACCTTC
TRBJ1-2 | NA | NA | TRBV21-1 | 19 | CASSKLLPPRELENYGYTF | TGTGCCAGCAGCAAGCTACTACCACCGCGGGAGCTTGAAAACTATGGCTACACCTTC
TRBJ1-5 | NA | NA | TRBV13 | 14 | CASSLSGSGQPQHF | TGTGCCAGCAGCTTATCAGGGTCCGGACAGCCCCAGCATTTT
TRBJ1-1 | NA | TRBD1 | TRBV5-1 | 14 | CASSSGTGATEAFF | TGCGCCAGCAGCTCCGGGACAGGGGCCACTGAAGCTTTCTTT
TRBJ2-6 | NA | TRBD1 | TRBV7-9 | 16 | CASRFGTASGANVLTF | TGTGCCAGCCGATTCGGGACAGCCTCTGGGGCCAACGTCCTGACTTTC
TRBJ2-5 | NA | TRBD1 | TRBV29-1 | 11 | CSVGQGEAQYF | TGCAGCGTTGGACAGGGGGAGGCCCAGTACTTC
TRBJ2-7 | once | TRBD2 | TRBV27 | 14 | CASSFRRGSSEQYF | TGTGCCAGCAGTTTTAGGCGGGGGTCCTCCGAGCAGTACTTC
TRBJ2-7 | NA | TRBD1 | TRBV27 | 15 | CASSLSTGDSYEQYF | TGTGCCAGCAGTTTATCGACAGGGGACTCCTACGAGCAGTACTTC
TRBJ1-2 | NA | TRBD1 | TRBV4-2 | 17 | CASSHDPGQGTNLGYTF | TGTGCCAGCAGCCATGACCCGGGACAGGGGACGAATTTGGGCTACACCTTC
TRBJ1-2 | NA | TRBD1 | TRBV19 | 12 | CATLRDSYGYTF | TGTGCCACCCTCCGGGACAGCTATGGCTACACCTTC
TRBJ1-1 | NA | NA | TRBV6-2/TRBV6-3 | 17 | CASIPHSPSGMSTEAFF | TGTGCCAGCATCCCCCACTCGCCTTCGGGGATGAGCACTGAAGCTTTCTTT
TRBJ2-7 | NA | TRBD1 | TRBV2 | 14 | CASSDRVGAYEQYF | TGTGCCAGCAGCGACAGGGTTGGAGCCTACGAGCAGTACTTC